The entry below describes one TCR beta chain. CDR1 SNHLY and CDR2 FYNNEI come from the germline V gene. The CDR3 is made up of 10 amino acids. With 8 bases removed from V and 7 bases from J, the gap between germline ends came to 6 bases. All patients were untreated before thyroid surgery. The entry originates in a study of metastatic and nonmetastatic thyroid tumors. The overall study: Repertoires of blood and of tissue (tumor or nodule) from malignant and benign thyroid patients were compared.

TCRdb redid the clone calls on the PCR reads using MiXCR. The sample includes over 14,000 clones, about 3.5% seen only once; the top ten take 25% to 30%. The TCR originated in a female donor with papillary thyroid cancer or a benign thyroid nodule (not recorded which). Some clones in this sample may be carry-over from other donors' samples. The chain recombines TRBV2 with TRBJ1-5; the D gene is possibly TRBD1 (5 bases). Sequencing used tumor tissue. The CDR3 nucleotides are TGTGCCAGCGGGGGGCAGCCCCAGCATTTT. Translation: CASGGQPQHF.